This T cell receptor beta chain was found in a study of cytomegalovirus exposure and HLA in healthy donors. Looking at the study overall: Around 80 million unique TCR sequences came from HLA-typed donors in an early release.

Study-wide findings and caveats: The productive fraction for most TCR beta V segments was about 90% or about 30% in an earlier analysis. Several V segments, TRBV6-2 and TRBV6-3 among them, could not be told apart and were dropped. The CMV antigen specificity of a few CMV-associated chains was confirmed through in vitro analysis.

The PCR had 60 Vbeta and 13 Jbeta primers. Libraries were prepared by immunoSEQ multiplex PCR; TCRdb keeps only in-frame clonotypes and omits some of them. The sample lists about 120,000 clones, about 72% occurring once. Losses at the gene ends were 4 bases for V and 7 bases for J; bases not matched to a gene: 7. CDR1 is SGHDT and CDR2 is YYEEEE in the germline V gene. The CDR3 runs to 14 residues. This clone was found many times. The antigen is not known. The sample has other DNA sequences that encode this CDR3 too. The sequencing input was PBMCs. The V and J genes are TRBV5-6 and TRBJ1-2, with TRBD1 identical over 10 bases. The receptor's source is a man aged 45-65 years in good health and CMV-seropositive. DNA for the CDR3: TGTGCCAGCAGCCTGGGACAGGGGTCTGGTGGCTACACCTTC. Residues: CASSLGQGSGGYTF. Together with reference TRBV5-6 and TRBJ1-2, the CDR3 gives the full variable domain: DAGVTQSPTHLIKTRGQQVTLRCSPKSGHDTVSWYQQALGQGPQFIFQYYEEEERQRGNFPDRFSGHQFPNYSSELNVNALLLGDSALYLCASSLGQGSGGYTFGSGTRLTVV.